A single sample is the source of the 7 T cell receptor beta chains below, sequenced in a study of metastatic and nonmetastatic thyroid tumors. TCRdb re-analyzed the PCR reads through MiXCR. This table holds tens of thousands of clones, about 21% found once. Thyroid surgery was performed in patients who had received no treatment beforehand. Sequencing input: blood. The origin of the receptors is a female donor with papillary thyroid cancer or a benign thyroid nodule (not recorded which). Some clones in this sample may be carry-over from other donors' samples.

The chain is built from TRBV4-2 and TRBJ2-2; TRBD2 matches 9 bases. The V gene's germline CDR1 is LGHNA and CDR2 YNFKEQ. The length of the CDR3 is 12 residues. With V trimmed by 11 bases and J by 6 bases, 4 bases remained unmatched. CDR3 in DNA: TGTGCCGCGGGGGGGGCAGCCGGGGAGCTGTTTTTT. Its translation is CAAGGAAGELFF.

This clone was detected many times. The chain uses TRBV7-3 and TRBJ2-1, with 12 bases matching TRBD1. CDR3 length: 16 residues. J lost 7 bases, V lost 5 bases, and 9 bases had no gene match. The germline V gene has CDR1 SGHTA and CDR2 FQGTGA. The CDR3 reads CASSPKGQGAGNEQFF. As DNA, the CDR3 is TGTGCCAGCAGCCCGAAGGGACAGGGGGCCGGTAATGAGCAGTTCTTC. Filled out from reference TRBV7-3 and TRBJ2-1, the complete variable domain reads GAGVSQTPSNKVTEKGKYVELRCDPISGHTALYWYRQSLGQGPEFLIYFQGTGAADDSGLPNDRFFAVRPEGSVSTLKIQRTERGDSAVYLCASSPKGQGAGNEQFFGPGTRLTVL.

This clone has a count of ten or more. The rearrangement uses TRBV12-3 or TRBV12-4 and TRBJ1-1; D uncertain. Trimming left V 5 bases short and J 1 base short, with 8 bases between. The CDR3 is 13 amino acids. The CDR3 DNA reads TGTGCCAGCAGTCCGCCGGGGAACACTGAAGCTTTCTTT. The encoded protein is CASSPPGNTEAFF.

This clone ranks as medium-sized (0.01 to 0.1%). The chain links TRBV19 to TRBJ1-6; D uncertain. CDR3 size: 13 residues. Trimming stripped 6 bases from V and 8 bases from J, with 11 bases between. Germline V gene data show CDR1 as LNHDA and CDR2 as SQIVND (reference sequence). The CDR3 is CASRADGDSPLHF. CDR3 bases: TGTGCCAGTAGAGCCGACGGGGATTCACCCCTCCACTTT.

This clone was counted between two and nine times. The chain carries TRBV7-8 and TRBJ2-1; D gene ambiguous. V was shortened by 5 bases and J by 10 bases, with 18 bases between the two germline ends. In germline, CDR1 is SGHVS, CDR2 FQNEAQ. The CDR3 extends over 14 amino acids. DNA for the CDR3: TGTGCCAGCAGCACCCGACATGGCGCCGAAGAGCAGTTCTTC. Translated: CASSTRHGAEEQFF.

The chain links TRBV20-1 to TRBJ2-2, with 9 bases matching TRBD2. With 0 bases clipped from V and 1 base from J, the junction kept 3 bases outside the gene matches. This CDR3 contains 16 residues. The germline gives CDR1 DFQATT, CDR2 SNEGSKA (reference sequence). This CDR3 is CSARDRLAVNTGELFF. The CDR3 coding sequence is TGCAGTGCTAGAGACCGACTAGCGGTGAACACCGGGGAGCTGTTTTTT.

The chain uses TRBV6-1 and TRBJ1-5; 7 bases agree with TRBD1. The CDR3 length is 13 residues. Germline lookup yields CDR1 MNHNS and CDR2 SASEGT. V shed 6 bases and J 7 bases; nucleotides not matched to a gene: 6. This CDR3 is CASSLGRGQPQHF. The DNA of the CDR3 is TGTGCCAGCAGCCTCGGCAGGGGGCAGCCCCAGCATTTT.